This note documents a single T cell receptor (beta chain) sequence. The trim removed 5 bases at V and 6 bases at J, leaving 7 bases unmatched. From germline, CDR1 is LNHDA and CDR2 SQIVND (reference sequence). The length of the CDR3 is 16 residues. The sample originates from a study of blood T cell repertoires in COVID-19. Background on the study: From T cells, B-cell-depleted T cells, or PBMCs came the material, which was cDNA or gDNA.

Sequencing was performed with immunoSEQ multiplex PCR; in TCRdb, only in-frame clones are kept and a portion is missing. The table lists about 370,000 clones, around 87% of them singletons. Sequencing was performed on peripheral blood. The clonotype comes from a woman aged 25 to 39 with COVID-19, enrolled during active disease. The V gene is TRBV19, the J gene TRBJ2-1; 13 bases align to TRBD2. CDR3 DNA sequence: TGTGCCAGTAGTGGATCGGGGACTAGCGGGACCAATGAGCAGTTCTTC. Translation gives CASSGSGTSGTNEQFF.